This TCR beta chain originates from a study of cytomegalovirus exposure and HLA in healthy donors. Study as a whole: Early released data comprised about 90 million unique TCRs from HLA-typed donors. Study findings and constraints: When analyzed later, the rates of TCR association showed variation by HLA locus, with DRB1 the most and HLA-C the fewest.

A remark on this clone: Its specificity is not known.

Trimming cost V 5 bases and J 4 bases, with 12 bases left between them. This CDR3 is built from 13 residues. The V gene's germline CDR1 is MDHEN and CDR2 SYDVKM. PCR primers comprised 60 Vbeta and 13 Jbeta primers. Profiled with immunoSEQ multiplex PCR; TCRdb holds only in-frame clones, not every one. Among approximately 76,000 clones, 73% were seen once, and the ten largest hold 15% to 20%. The sample was PBMCs. The receptor comes from a woman aged 35 to 49 in good health and CMV-seropositive. The V call is TRBV28, the J call TRBJ2-7; no reliable D call. The CDR3, as DNA: TGTGCCAGCAGTACCCACACGCCGTACGAGCAGTACTTC. Its protein is CASSTHTPYEQYF.